The 24 T cell receptor beta chains listed next were all sequenced from one sample in a study of T cells in Graves' hyperthyroidism and ophthalmopathy. The investigators amplified TCR beta CDR3 regions from RNA transcripts. With the HTBI primer set, the TCR CDR3 went through a first round of RT-PCR. TCRdb processed the multiplex PCR reads anew with MiXCR; each CDR3 protein has one entry. The sample has under 250,000 distinct CDR3 sequences, more than 20% seen once; the top ten hold about 40%. The specimen was blood. The receptors here all came from a woman aged 40-49 years with Graves' ophthalmopathy.

This clonotype occurred many times. The chain links TRBV4-1 to TRBJ1-2; no definite D call. Deletions cut 0 bases from V and 4 bases from J, with 9 bases between. In germline, CDR1 is MGHRA, CDR2 YSYEKL. The CDR3 extends over 14 amino acids. CDR3 loop: CASSQDLGFYGYTF. CDR3 DNA: TGCGCCAGCAGCCAAGATCTGGGCTTCTATGGCTACACCTTC.

The chain joins TRBV24-1 to TRBJ2-7; TRBD1 aligns across 11 bases. V dropped 3 bases and J dropped 7; count of bases not matched to a gene: 7. Germline-derived CDR1 and CDR2 are KGHDR and SFDVKD. CDR3 length equals 15 residues. The CDR3 DNA reads as TGTGCCACCAGTGATATTCCGGGACAGGGGGAAGAGCAGTACTTC. It specifies CATSDIPGQGEEQYF.

Many counts were recorded for this clonotype. The chain uses TRBV27 and TRBJ2-2; TRBD2 matches 11 bases. Losses at the gene ends were 5 bases for V and 1 base for J; bases not matched to a gene: 6. The germline CDR1 and CDR2 sequences are MNHEY and SMNVEV (reference sequence). CDR3 length equals 17 residues. The CDR3 is CASSKLAGVGNTGELFF. CDR3 nucleotide sequence: TGTGCCAGCAGTAAACTAGCGGGAGTCGGGAACACCGGGGAGCTGTTTTTT.

This clonotype was counted at least ten times. The genes are TRBV11-2 and TRBJ2-6, with 8 bases that match TRBD1. CDR1 is SGHAT and CDR2 is FQNNGV in the germline V gene. V dropped 4 bases and J dropped 0; count of bases not matched to a gene: 5. The CDR3 extends over 17 amino acids. CDR3 nucleotide sequence: TGTGCCAGCAGCTCGGGACAGGCCATCTCTGGGGCCAACGTCCTGACTTTC. This translates into CASSSGQAISGANVLTF.

This clonotype has ten or more counts. V and J are TRBV18 and TRBJ2-5; a weak D match, TRBD1 (6 bases). The V end was cut by 0 bases, the J end by 2 bases, with 16 bases between. The CDR3 has 17 amino acids. The germline V gene has CDR1 KGHSH and CDR2 LQKENI. CDR3 residues: CASSPPVGGHWQETQYF. CDR3 nucleotide sequence: TGTGCCAGCTCACCACCGGTTGGGGGCCACTGGCAAGAGACCCAGTACTTC.

CDR3 protein: CASSLDVRTYEQYF. Here the CDR3 DNA reads TGCGCCAGCAGCTTGGATGTCAGAACCTACGAGCAGTACTTC. This rearrangement joins TRBV5-1 to TRBJ2-7; no clear D gene. The germline V gene has CDR1 SGHRS and CDR2 YFSETQ. The CDR3 spans 14 residues. V was cut by 0 bases and J by 2 bases, with 9 bases left in between.

This clonotype occurred many times. The V gene is TRBV6-5, the J gene TRBJ1-3; no reliable D call. Deletions cut 2 bases from V and 2 bases from J, with 13 bases between. This CDR3 has 16 residues. Looked up from germline, CDR1 is MNHEY and CDR2 is SVGAGI. Here the CDR3 DNA reads TGTGCCAGCAGTTACCTAGCAGAATCCCCTGGAAACACCATATATTTT. Translation: CASSYLAESPGNTIYF.

This clonotype was seen at least ten times. The genes are TRBV7-2 and TRBJ1-5; perhaps TRBD1 as D (6 bases). The germline V gene has CDR1 SGHTA and CDR2 FQGNSA. V was shortened by 5 bases and J by 4 bases, with 18 bases between the two germline ends. The CDR3 runs to 16 residues. CDR3 protein: CASSLITGSENQPQHF. The CDR3 DNA follows: TGTGCCAGCAGCCTGATTACAGGGAGTGAGAATCAGCCCCAGCATTTT.

This clonotype has ten or more counts. The chain is built from TRBV4-1 and TRBJ1-6, with no clear D. This CDR3 has 16 amino acids. Germline CDR1 is MGHRA and CDR2 is YSYEKL. V was cut by 0 bases and J by 0 bases, with 6 bases left in between. For the CDR3, the DNA is TGCGCCAGCAGCCAAGATCTGAGCTCCTATAATTCACCCCTCCACTTT. Protein: CASSQDLSSYNSPLHF.

There are many counts of this clonotype. The rearrangement uses TRBV6-5 and TRBJ1-1; TRBD1 is a possible D gene (5 bases). Germline V lookup: CDR1 MNHEY, CDR2 SVGAGI. The CDR3 consists of 13 residues. The V end was cut by 4 bases, the J end by 2 bases, with 8 bases between. The CDR3 nucleotides read TGTGCCAGCAGTTCAGGGTACAACACTGAAGCTTTCTTT. It specifies CASSSGYNTEAFF.

This clonotype was seen a single time. V usage is TRBV28 and J usage is TRBJ2-7; 11 positions match TRBD2. V shed 4 bases, J shed 3 bases, and the junction held 14 bases outside the gene matches. The length of the CDR3 is 18 residues. Germline V gene lookup returns CDR1 MDHEN and CDR2 SYDVKM. CDR3 DNA: TGTGCCAGCAGTTCCCCTCCGCGTACTAGCGGGGGTGACTACGAGCAGTACTTC. It yields the protein CASSSPPRTSGGDYEQYF.

This clonotype showed up many times. The CDR3 spells CSVYWTGVGNTIYF. CDR3 nucleotide sequence: TGCAGCGTTTACTGGACAGGGGTTGGAAACACCATATATTTT. The V call is TRBV29-1, the J call TRBJ1-3; 9 bases align to TRBD1. Trimming at V came to 5 bases and at J to 3 bases, leaving 5 bases not matched to a gene. The CDR3 has 14 residues. The germline V gene has CDR1 SQVTM and CDR2 ANQGSEA.

Many counts were recorded for this clonotype. This chain connects TRBV7-9 to TRBJ1-1; no definite D call. The germline gives CDR1 SEHNR, CDR2 FQNEAQ (reference sequence). The CDR3 contains 13 residues. Trimming cost V 7 bases and J 5 bases, with 14 bases left between them. The CDR3, as DNA: TGTGCCAGCACCGCCCCAGGTCGGACTGAAGCTTTCTTT. Translating it yields CASTAPGRTEAFF. Combining the CDR3 with reference TRBV7-9 and TRBJ1-1 gives the whole variable domain DTGVSQNPRHKITKRGQNVTFRCDPISEHNRLYWYRQTLGQGPEFLTYFQNEAQLEKSRLLSDRFSAERPKGSFSTLEIQRTEQGDSAMYLCASTAPGRTEAFFGQGTRLTVV.

In its sample, this clonotype was seen a few times. The rearrangement joins TRBV18 to TRBJ2-1; the match to TRBD2 covers 10 bases. J lost 3 bases, V lost 2 bases, and 4 bases had no gene match. The CDR3 is made up of 16 amino acids. Per the germline V gene, CDR1 is KGHSH and CDR2 is LQKENI. CDR3 in amino acids: CASSPASGRIYNEQFF. DNA for the CDR3: TGTGCCAGCTCACCAGCTAGCGGGAGAATCTACAATGAGCAGTTCTTC. Full variable domain (outside the CDR3, taken from reference TRBV18 and TRBJ2-1): NAGVMQNPRHLVRRRGQEARLRCSPMKGHSHVYWYRQLPEEGLKFMVYLQKENIIDESGMPKERFSAEFPKEGPSILRIQQVVRGDSAAYFCASSPASGRIYNEQFFGPGTRLTVL.

In this sample, this clonotype turned up many times. The chain recombines TRBV28 with TRBJ2-5; 11 bases match TRBD2. From germline, CDR1 is MDHEN and CDR2 SYDVKM. Unmatched junction bases numbered 7, after V lost 6 bases and J lost 4 bases. The CDR3 loop spans 15 amino acids. CDR3 in amino acids: CASRPLAGVRETQYF. The CDR3, as DNA: TGTGCCAGCAGGCCACTAGCGGGAGTTCGAGAGACCCAGTACTTC. Based on the CDR3 plus reference TRBV28 and TRBJ2-5, the full variable domain is DVKVTQSSRYLVKRTGEKVFLECVQDMDHENMFWYRQDPGLGLRLIYFSYDVKMKEKGDIPEGYSVSREKKERFSLILESASTNQTSMYLCASRPLAGVRETQYFGPGTRLLVL.

This clonotype was found many times. This CDR3 is CASSLTPGGEQYF. As DNA, the CDR3 is TGTGCCAGCAGCTTGACCCCGGGAGGCGAGCAGTACTTC. The V and J genes are TRBV5-5 and TRBJ2-7; 7 nucleotides agree with TRBD2. The CDR3 length is 13 residues. The junction had 4 bases not matched to a gene; V was cut back by 1 base and J by 6 bases. Germline-derived CDR1 and CDR2 are SGHKS and YYEKEE (reference sequence).

This clonotype came up many times. The chain joins TRBV7-2 to TRBJ2-2; possible D gene TRBD1, 6 bases. Trimming pared 5 bases from V and 6 bases from J, leaving 10 bases between. Germline loops: CDR1 SGHTA, CDR2 FQGNSA. The CDR3 covers 13 residues. CDR3 nucleotides: TGTGCCAGCAGCACACAGGGTTCCGGGGAGCTGTTTTTT. It codes for CASSTQGSGELFF.

This clonotype was found many times. The CDR3 protein is CASSQDSGMGGRGNQPQHF. CDR3 DNA: TGCGCCAGCAGCCAAGATAGTGGCATGGGGGGGCGCGGGAATCAGCCCCAGCATTTT. The chain is built from TRBV4-1 and TRBJ1-5; weak D call: TRBD1 (6 bases). Trimming cost V 0 bases and J 4 bases, with 22 bases left between them. CDR1 and CDR2 (germline): MGHRA, YSYEKL. This CDR3 spans 19 amino acids.

This clonotype was counted ten times or more. The CDR3: CASSLQAGESYEQYF. For the CDR3, the DNA is TGTGCCAGCAGCCTCCAAGCGGGAGAGAGCTACGAGCAGTACTTC. V is TRBV7-3 and J is TRBJ2-7; TRBD2 agrees at 8 bases. In germline, CDR1 is SGHTA, CDR2 FQGTGA. The V segment lost 5 bases and the J segment 3 bases; nucleotides outside the gene matches: 9. The length of the CDR3 is 15 residues.

This clonotype was found a few times. Here the CDR3 reads CASSAPPPGELFF. The CDR3, as DNA: TGTGCCAGCAGCGCCCCCCCCCCCGGGGAGCTGTTTTTT. This chain joins TRBV27 and TRBJ2-2, with D unclear. From germline, CDR1 is MNHEY and CDR2 SMNVEV (reference sequence). The CDR3 consists of 13 residues. The V gene lost 6 bases and the J gene lost 6 bases, with 11 bases spanning the gap.

This CDR3 reads CASSPGGTNTIYF. The CDR3 DNA reads as TGTGCCAGCAGTCCAGGGGGCACAAACACCATATATTTT. The chain joins TRBV28 to TRBJ1-3, with 8 bases fitting TRBD1. CDR1 is MDHEN and CDR2 is SYDVKM in the germline V gene. J was trimmed by 6 bases and V by 5 bases; bases with no gene match: 3. This CDR3 spans 13 amino acids.

The chain uses TRBV12-3 or TRBV12-4 and TRBJ1-1; a weak D match, TRBD1 (5 bases). This CDR3 has 13 residues. Trimming pared 11 bases from V and 0 bases from J, leaving 13 bases between. DNA of the CDR3: TGTGCCTTGATGGGGCAGATGAACACTGAAGCTTTCTTT. It yields the protein CALMGQMNTEAFF.

This clonotype was counted many times. J is TRBJ2-5 and V is TRBV12-3 or TRBV12-4; TRBD1 is a possible D gene (5 bases). V lost 3 bases to trimming and J lost 5 bases, with 13 bases between them. This CDR3 is built from 14 residues. The CDR3 protein is CASSLAGQVETQYF. In nucleotides, the CDR3 is TGTGCCAGCAGTTTGGCAGGGCAGGTGGAGACCCAGTACTTC.

This clonotype was counted ten times or more. The chain combines TRBV5-1 with TRBJ1-6, with D hard to call. Germline V gene sequence: CDR1 SGHRS, CDR2 YFSETQ. The CDR3 consists of 13 residues. Trimming stripped 0 bases from V and 7 bases from J, with 5 bases between. CDR3 DNA: TGCGCCAGCAGCTTGGAACAGAATTCACCCCTCCACTTT. Translation: CASSLEQNSPLHF.